One T cell receptor beta chain is described in this entry. This entry belongs to a study of cytomegalovirus exposure and HLA in healthy donors. The CDR3 totals 16 residues. CDR1 and CDR2 from the germline V gene are MNHNS and SASEGT. The V gene lost 0 bases and the J gene lost 5 bases, with 14 bases spanning the gap. TCRdb keeps only in-frame clones here, not all; method: immunoSEQ multiplex PCR. This table has approximately 230,000 clones, roughly 87% appearing once. This TCR was sampled from a man younger than 35 in good health and CMV-seropositive. The chain joins TRBV6-1 to TRBJ2-1; D ambiguous. Sequencing input: PBMCs. The CDR3 region has the DNA TGTGCCAGCAGTGAAGCCCGGAAATATCGGGACAATGAGCAGTTCTTC. This gives the protein CASSEARKYRDNEQFF.